Following are 31 T cell receptor beta chains from one sample sequenced in a study of radiotherapy plus CTLA-4 blockade in lung cancer. The method was immunoSEQ multiplex PCR; TCRdb's version includes in-frame clones alone and lacks a portion of them. The table has about 110,000 clones, more than 75% seen once. The sample consisted of peripheral blood, taken from a patient treated with radiotherapy plus ipilimumab. Receptor source: a human donor with non-small cell lung cancer that progressed on radiotherapy plus ipilimumab. Some clones in this sample may be carry-over from other donors' samples.

This chain joins TRBV5-1 and TRBJ2-2; no definite D call. This CDR3 is built from 13 residues. The ends were cut back, 1 base at V and 7 bases at J, with 8 bases in the middle. Germline V lookup: CDR1 SGHRS, CDR2 YFSETQ. This CDR3 is CASSLSGIGELFF. In nucleotides, the CDR3 is TGCGCCAGCAGCTTGTCTGGGATCGGGGAGCTGTTTTTT.

This chain connects TRBV9 to TRBJ1-1; perhaps TRBD1 as D (6 bases). Germline V CDR1 and CDR2: SGDLS, YYNGEE. V dropped 2 bases and J dropped 4 bases, with 12 bases sitting between them. There are 14 residues in the CDR3. The CDR3 sequence is CASSVARGGTEAFF. The CDR3 DNA reads TGTGCCAGCAGCGTTGCCAGGGGTGGCACTGAAGCTTTCTTT.

The chain has TRBV6-1 and TRBJ1-3, with D perhaps matching TRBD1 (5 bases). The CDR3 loop spans 14 amino acids. V was pared by 6 bases and J by 0 bases, with 9 bases between. Germline lookup yields CDR1 MNHNS and CDR2 SASEGT. CDR3 nucleotides: TGTGCCAGCAGCAGGGATTTCTCTGGAAACACCATATATTTT. Translation: CASSRDFSGNTIYF.

V is TRBV9 and J is TRBJ2-7; 10 bases are a match to TRBD1. This CDR3 has 15 residues. Germline lookup yields CDR1 SGDLS and CDR2 YYNGEE. With 0 bases clipped from V and 5 bases from J, the junction kept 5 bases outside the gene matches. CDR3 region: CASSVEGTGVDEQYF. The CDR3 DNA is TGTGCCAGCAGCGTAGAAGGGACAGGGGTGGACGAGCAGTACTTC. The whole variable domain, filled in from reference TRBV9 and TRBJ2-7, reads DSGVTQTPKHLITATGQRVTLRCSPRSGDLSVYWYQQSLDQGLQFLIQYYNGEERAKGNILERFSAQQFPDLHSELNLSSLELGDSALYFCASSVEGTGVDEQYFGPGTRLTVT.

This clone was seen only a few times. V is TRBV7-3 and J is TRBJ2-2, with D possibly matching TRBD1 (5 bases). The germline V and J ends were trimmed by 2 bases and 4 bases, with 11 bases remaining between them. The CDR3 consists of 15 residues. Germline-derived CDR1 and CDR2 are SGHTA and FQGTGA. The CDR3 reads CASSLGRDGTGELFF. In DNA form, the CDR3 reads TGTGCCAGCAGCTTAGGCAGGGATGGCACCGGGGAGCTGTTTTTT. Full variable domain (rest looked up from reference TRBV7-3 and TRBJ2-2): GAGVSQTPSNKVTEKGKYVELRCDPISGHTALYWYRQSLGQGPEFLIYFQGTGAADDSGLPNDRFFAVRPEGSVSTLKIQRTERGDSAVYLCASSLGRDGTGELFFGEGSRLTVL.

The rearrangement joins TRBV5-4 to TRBJ1-1, with TRBD1 matching over 9 bases. CDR1 SGHNT and CDR2 YYREEE come from the germline V gene (reference sequence). CDR3 length: 15 residues. Trimming at V came to 4 bases and at J to 4 bases, leaving 8 bases not matched to a gene. This chain's CDR3 is CASSHHRGHGTEAFF. CDR3 in DNA: TGTGCCAGCAGCCACCACAGGGGGCATGGCACTGAAGCTTTCTTT.

The CDR3 loop is CASSDGYQETQYF. Here the CDR3 DNA reads TGTGCCAGCAGTGATGGCTACCAAGAGACCCAGTACTTC. The V gene is TRBV2, the J gene TRBJ2-5; D unresolved. The V and J ends lost 3 bases and 0 bases respectively, with 5 bases between them. The CDR3 totals 13 residues. Germline CDR1 reads SNHLY; CDR2 reads FYNNEI. Full variable domain (missing parts from reference TRBV2 and TRBJ2-5): EPEVTQTPSHQVTQMGQEVILRCVPISNHLYFYWYRQILGQKVEFLVSFYNNEISEKSEIFDDQFSVERPDGSNFTLKIRSTKLEDSAMYFCASSDGYQETQYFGPGTRLLVL.

In its sample, this clone was seen once. The rearrangement links TRBV28 to TRBJ1-1, with unresolved D. CDR1 is MDHEN and CDR2 is SYDVKM in the germline V gene. V was shortened by 4 bases and J by 0 bases, with 12 bases between the two germline ends. The CDR3 has 15 amino acids. The CDR3 is CASSSEDFVNTEAFF. The CDR3 DNA reads TGTGCCAGCAGTTCTGAGGATTTTGTGAACACTGAAGCTTTCTTT.

The chain joins TRBV4-2 to TRBJ2-7; 9 bases are a match to TRBD2. Losses at the gene ends were 0 bases for V and 3 bases for J; bases not matched to a gene: 6. The CDR3 extends over 16 amino acids. Germline V gene lookup returns CDR1 LGHNA and CDR2 YNFKEQ. In DNA, the CDR3 is TGTGCCAGCAGCCAAGATGAAGGTAGCGGGGGCTACGAGCAGTACTTC. Its protein product is CASSQDEGSGGYEQYF.

This chain uses TRBV11-2 with TRBJ2-3; D perhaps matches TRBD2 (5 bases). Germline assignment: CDR1 SGHAT and CDR2 FQNNGV. This CDR3 comprises 15 residues. The germline V and J ends were trimmed by 5 bases and 0 bases, with 12 bases remaining between them. The CDR3 nucleotides are TGTGCCAGCAGCGTCTCATGGACTAGCACAGATACGCAGTATTTT. Amino acid sequence: CASSVSWTSTDTQYF.

On this clone: Additional DNA sequences in this sample encode the identical CDR3. V is TRBV5-1 and J is TRBJ1-1; D call uncertain. V lost 0 bases, J lost 2 bases, and 8 bases lay in between. This CDR3 spans 14 amino acids. The V gene's germline CDR1 is SGHRS and CDR2 YFSETQ. The CDR3 here is CASSLGAVNTEAFF. Written as DNA, the CDR3 is TGCGCCAGCAGCTTGGGGGCGGTAAACACTGAAGCTTTCTTT.

This clone has more than one count but fewer than ten. The chain links TRBV6-5 to TRBJ2-1; tentatively, D is TRBD1 or TRBD2 (6 bases each). Germline V gives CDR1 MNHEY, CDR2 SVGAGI. The V end was cut by 9 bases, the J end by 8 bases, with 11 bases between. CDR3 length: 11 amino acids. CDR3 coding DNA: TGTGCCAGTAGGGGGGTACATGAGCAGTTCTTC. Its protein is CASRGVHEQFF.

This chain joins TRBV5-8 and TRBJ2-5, with TRBD1 identical over 9 bases. V was clipped by 3 bases and J by 0 bases; unmatched bases: 6. Germline CDR1 is SGHTS and CDR2 is YDEGEE. This CDR3 has 16 amino acids. The DNA of the CDR3 is TGTGCCAGCAGCTCCGGGACAGGGACGTACCAAGAGACCCAGTACTTC. Translation gives CASSSGTGTYQETQYF.

The chain has TRBV7-2 and TRBJ2-3, with 13 bases identical to TRBD2. J lost 5 bases, V lost 5 bases, and 7 bases had no gene match. This CDR3 comprises 16 residues. Germline loops: CDR1 SGHTA, CDR2 FQGNSA. In DNA form, the CDR3 reads TGTGCCAGCAGCAAACTAGCGGGGGGGCCGAAAGATACGCAGTATTTT. Translated, it gives CASSKLAGGPKDTQYF.

This clone was observed a handful of times. The chain is built from TRBV11-2 and TRBJ2-3; no clear D. The germline V gene has CDR1 SGHAT and CDR2 FQNNGV. V was clipped by 0 bases and J by 1 base, with 2 bases between them. The CDR3 totals 13 residues. The CDR3 is CASSLDRTDTQYF. The CDR3 DNA reads as TGTGCCAGCAGCTTAGACCGCACAGATACGCAGTATTTT. Full variable domain (rest looked up from reference TRBV11-2 and TRBJ2-3): EAGVAQSPRYKIIEKRQSVAFWCNPISGHATLYWYQQILGQGPKLLIQFQNNGVVDDSQLPKDRFSAERLKGVDSTLKIQPAKLEDSAVYLCASSLDRTDTQYFGPGTRLTVL.

The table lists this clone with a count of one. The chain combines TRBV5-4 with TRBJ2-6; TRBD1 might be the D (5 bases). V lost 10 bases and J lost 0, with 14 bases in between. Looked up from germline, CDR1 is SGHNT and CDR2 is YYREEE (reference sequence). The CDR3 spans 15 residues. The CDR3 bases are TGTGCCGCACACAGGTGGCTCTCTGGGGCCAACGTCCTGACTTTC. Translated: CAAHRWLSGANVLTF.

The chain combines TRBV5-1 with TRBJ2-2, with D unresolved. The CDR3 is made up of 15 amino acids. The germline CDR1 and CDR2 sequences are SGHRS and YFSETQ. V lost 4 bases to trimming and J lost 1 base, with 11 bases between them. The CDR3 region has the DNA TGCGCCAGCAGCCCCCTCCCGGAGAACACCGGGGAGCTGTTTTTT. It translates to CASSPLPENTGELFF.

The chain carries TRBV18 and TRBJ2-5; 8 nucleotides align to TRBD1. Judging by the DNA end, TRBJ2-7 fits better; the J call may be wrong. Germline V gives CDR1 KGHSH, CDR2 LQKENI. The CDR3 sequence is 14 residues long. In DNA, the CDR3 is TGTGCCAGTTCTATCCTGGGACAGGTCTACGAGCAGTACTTC. This encodes CASSILGQVYEQYF.

This chain connects TRBV7-3 to TRBJ2-3, with no clear D. The V and J ends lost 4 bases and 2 bases respectively, with 13 bases between them. Looked up from germline, CDR1 is SGHTA and CDR2 is FQGTGA. The CDR3 totals 15 residues. CDR3 sequence (DNA): TGTGCCAGCAGCTCCGGAGCAGCATTCACAGATACGCAGTATTTT. It codes for CASSSGAAFTDTQYF.

This chain uses TRBV5-1 with TRBJ2-7, with D possibly being TRBD1 (5 bases). V shed 3 bases and J shed 1 base, with 17 bases lying between them. Germline assignment: CDR1 SGHRS and CDR2 YFSETQ. The CDR3 spans 16 residues. CDR3 sequence: CASSSVPTGVSYEQYF. The CDR3 bases are TGCGCCAGCAGCTCGGTACCAACAGGAGTTTCCTACGAGCAGTACTTC.

The chain employs TRBV11-2 and TRBJ2-3; TRBD2 matches at 12 bases. The J segment lost 6 bases and the V segment lost 1 base, leaving 2 bases of the junction unmatched. Germline V lookup: CDR1 SGHAT, CDR2 FQNNGV. There are 15 residues in the CDR3. CDR3 in amino acids: CASSLGLAGGDTQYF. The CDR3 DNA reads as TGTGCCAGCAGCTTAGGCCTAGCGGGGGGGGATACGCAGTATTTT.

A few counts support this clone. The chain couples TRBV7-9 to TRBJ2-6; a possible D gene is TRBD1 (6 bases). The CDR3 length is 15 residues. The germline V and J ends were trimmed by 5 bases and 1 base, with 9 bases remaining between them. Germline CDR1 and CDR2: SEHNR and FQNEAQ (reference sequence). For the CDR3, the DNA is TGTGCCAGCAGCCCTACAGGGTCTGGGGCCAACGTCCTGACTTTC. Amino acid sequence: CASSPTGSGANVLTF.

The CDR3 sequence: CASSQINYGYTF. As DNA, the CDR3 is TGCGCCAGCAGCCAGATTAACTATGGCTACACCTTC. The chain employs TRBV4-1 and TRBJ1-2; D is ambiguous. The length of the CDR3 is 12 residues. V was trimmed by 3 bases and J by 1 base, leaving 3 bases between them. The germline CDR1 and CDR2 sequences are MGHRA and YSYEKL.

The rearrangement links TRBV28 to TRBJ2-3; 13 bases are a match to TRBD2. The CDR3 is 20 amino acids. V shed 3 bases, J shed 4 bases, and the junction held 16 bases outside the gene matches. Germline CDR1 is MDHEN and CDR2 is SYDVKM. As DNA, the CDR3 is TGTGCCAGCAGTTTTCCCGATGAGACTAGCGGGGGGCGTAGCCCAGATACGCAGTATTTT. Its protein product is CASSFPDETSGGRSPDTQYF.

The V gene is TRBV25-1, the J gene TRBJ1-6, with 7 nucleotides matching TRBD1. Germline V gives CDR1 MGHDK, CDR2 SYGVNS. This CDR3 spans 13 amino acids. Trimming removed 8 bases from V and 4 bases from J; junction bases left unmatched: 2. The CDR3 loop reads CASGQEYNSPLHF. CDR3 bases: TGTGCCAGCGGACAGGAGTATAATTCACCCCTCCACTTT.

In its sample, this clone was seen once. The chain recombines TRBV18 with TRBJ1-1; D is ambiguous. CDR3 length equals 14 residues. Between the trimmed V and J ends, which lost 0 bases and 1 base, there was a span of 6 bases. The germline CDR1 and CDR2 sequences are KGHSH and LQKENI. Here the CDR3 reads CASSPPGGNTEAFF. CDR3 in DNA: TGTGCCAGCTCACCACCAGGAGGGAACACTGAAGCTTTCTTT. Supplemented by reference TRBV18 and TRBJ1-1, the full variable domain reads NAGVMQNPRHLVRRRGQEARLRCSPMKGHSHVYWYRQLPEEGLKFMVYLQKENIIDESGMPKERFSAEFPKEGPSILRIQQVVRGDSAAYFCASSPPGGNTEAFFGQGTRLTVV.

Notes on this clone: Compared with germline, one end of the junction differs, possibly owing to a read error. In DNA, the CDR3 is TGTGCCAGCAGCGAAGAACTCGGGATAGCTTATGGCTACACCTTC. Translating it yields CASSEELGIAYGYTF. This rearrangement joins TRBV4-2 to TRBJ1-2; no reliable D call. Germline loops: CDR1 LGHNA, CDR2 YNFKEQ. The CDR3 is 15 residues long.

This chain connects TRBV27 to TRBJ1-2; weak D call: TRBD1 (5 bases). V was pared by 4 bases and J by 4 bases, with 10 bases between. This CDR3 has 13 amino acids. Germline values: CDR1 MNHEY, CDR2 SMNVEV (reference sequence). The DNA of the CDR3 is TGTGCCAGCAGTTCCGGGGGTCCCTATGGCTACACCTTC. It yields the protein CASSSGGPYGYTF.

J is TRBJ1-2 and V is TRBV2; D unclear. The CDR3 is 11 residues long. Deletions cut 4 bases from V and 12 bases from J, with 12 bases between. CDR1 SNHLY and CDR2 FYNNEI come from the germline V gene. The CDR3 loop is CASSGMDYHTF. CDR3 nucleotide sequence: TGTGCCAGCAGTGGGATGGACTATCACACCTTC.

About this clone: The same CDR3 arises from other DNA sequences in this sample as well. The chain links TRBV5-1 to TRBJ2-1; D not resolved. Germline V gene data show CDR1 as SGHRS and CDR2 as YFSETQ. The ends were cut back, 0 bases at V and 0 bases at J, with 7 bases in the middle. The CDR3 has 15 residues. The DNA of the CDR3 is TGCGCCAGCAGCTTGGGGGTCAGCTCCTACAATGAGCAGTTCTTC. Amino acid sequence: CASSLGVSSYNEQFF.

The chain employs TRBV5-1 and TRBJ2-3; D is unresolved. Germline lookup yields CDR1 SGHRS and CDR2 YFSETQ. V was pared by 2 bases and J by 4 bases, with 11 bases between. This CDR3 spans 14 amino acids. The CDR3 spells CASSLVGIADTQYF. CDR3 nucleotide sequence: TGCGCCAGCAGCTTAGTGGGGATTGCAGATACGCAGTATTTT.